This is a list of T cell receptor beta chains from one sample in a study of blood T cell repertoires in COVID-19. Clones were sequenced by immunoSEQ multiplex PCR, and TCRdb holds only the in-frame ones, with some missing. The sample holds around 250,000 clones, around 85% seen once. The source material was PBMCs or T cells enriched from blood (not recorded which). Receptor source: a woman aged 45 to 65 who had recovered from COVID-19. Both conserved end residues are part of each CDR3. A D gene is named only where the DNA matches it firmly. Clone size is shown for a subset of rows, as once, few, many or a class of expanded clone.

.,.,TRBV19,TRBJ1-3,CASSITGSGNTIYF,TGTGCCAGTAGTATTACCGGGTCTGGAAACACCATATATTTT
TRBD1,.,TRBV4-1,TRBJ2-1,CASSPGARDRVVLGPGNEQFF,TGCGCCAGCAGCCCCGGTGCCCGGGACAGGGTAGTGTTGGGTCCCGGCAATGAGCAGTTCTTC
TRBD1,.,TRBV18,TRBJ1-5,CASSGTAAHQPQHF,TGTGCCAGCTCAGGGACAGCCGCCCATCAGCCCCAGCATTTT
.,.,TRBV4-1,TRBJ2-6,CASSQDGHSGANVLTF,TGCGCCAGCAGCCAAGACGGACACTCTGGGGCCAACGTCCTGACTTTC
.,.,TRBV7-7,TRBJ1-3,CASSLDGAPGNTIYF,TGTGCTAGCAGCTTAGATGGGGCCCCTGGAAACACCATATATTTT
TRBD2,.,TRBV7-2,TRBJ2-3,CASSLSGRATDTQYF,TGTGCCAGCAGCTTATCCGGGAGGGCCACAGATACGCAGTATTTT
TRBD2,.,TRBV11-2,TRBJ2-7,CASSLDLRRELSSYEQYF,TGTGCCAGCAGCTTAGATTTGCGGCGGGAGCTCTCCTCCTACGAGCAGTACTTC
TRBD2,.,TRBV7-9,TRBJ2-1,CASSSGTRMRWVDEQFF,TGTGCCAGCAGCTCCGGGACTAGAATGCGCTGGGTCGATGAGCAGTTCTTC
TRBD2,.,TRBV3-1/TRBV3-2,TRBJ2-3,CASSQTSGTPDTQYF,TGTGCCAGCAGCCAAACTAGCGGGACCCCAGATACGCAGTATTTT
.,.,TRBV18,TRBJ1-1,CASSPGNTEAFF,TGTGCCAGCTCGCCCGGGAACACTGAAGCTTTCTTT
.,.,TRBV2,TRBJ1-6,CASSEYGSPLHF,TGTGCCAGCAGTGAATACGGTTCACCCCTCCACTTT
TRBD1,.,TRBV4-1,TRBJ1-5,CASSVRDRDNQPQHF,TGCGCCAGCAGCGTCCGGGACAGGGACAATCAGCCCCAGCATTTT
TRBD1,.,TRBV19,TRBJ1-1,CASKGQGNTEAFF,TGTGCCAGTAAGGGACAGGGGAACACTGAAGCTTTCTTT
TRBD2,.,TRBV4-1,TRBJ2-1,CASSQEGGLGSYNEQFF,TGCGCCAGCAGCCAAGAGGGGGGACTAGGCTCCTACAATGAGCAGTTCTTC
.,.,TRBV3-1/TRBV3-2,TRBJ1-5,CASSQDRGRNQPQHF,TGTGCCAGCAGCCAAGACAGGGGTCGCAATCAGCCCCAGCATTTT
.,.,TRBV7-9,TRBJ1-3,CASSSGETGRRGNTIYF,TGTGCCAGCAGCTCCGGTGAGACAGGAAGAAGGGGAAACACCATATATTTT
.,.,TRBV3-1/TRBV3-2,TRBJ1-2,CASSLFRGSGYYGYTF,TGTGCCAGCAGTCTTTTTAGGGGAAGTGGTTACTATGGCTACACCTTC
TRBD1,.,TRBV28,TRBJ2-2,CASSFWRTGFGELFF,TGTGCCAGCAGTTTTTGGCGGACAGGCTTCGGGGAGCTGTTTTTT
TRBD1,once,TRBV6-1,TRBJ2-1,CASSEPDRVDEQFF,TGTGCCAGCAGTGAACCTGACAGGGTGGATGAGCAGTTCTTC
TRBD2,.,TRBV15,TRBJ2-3,CATSMGTSGSTDTQYF,TGTGCCACCAGCATGGGGACTAGCGGGAGCACAGATACGCAGTATTTT
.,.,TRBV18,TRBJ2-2,CASSPISRTTNTGELFF,TGTGCCAGCTCCCCCATTAGTCGGACAACAAACACCGGGGAGCTGTTTTTT
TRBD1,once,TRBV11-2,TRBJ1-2,CASSLPGTELNGYTF,TGTGCCAGCAGCTTACCCGGGACAGAGCTCAATGGCTACACCTTC
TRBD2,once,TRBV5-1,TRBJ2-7,CASSLAGLAGAYEQYF,TGCGCCAGCAGCCTGGCAGGTCTAGCGGGAGCCTACGAGCAGTACTTC
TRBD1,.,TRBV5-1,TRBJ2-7,CASSSGQGDYTYEQYF,TGCGCCAGCAGCTCCGGACAGGGGGACTATACCTACGAGCAGTACTTC
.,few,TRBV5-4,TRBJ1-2,CASREYELGGGYTF,TGTGCCAGCAGAGAATACGAGCTGGGGGGTGGCTACACCTTC
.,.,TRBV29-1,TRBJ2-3,CSVVTLGAQDTQYF,TGCAGCGTTGTCACCCTGGGAGCGCAAGATACGCAGTATTTT
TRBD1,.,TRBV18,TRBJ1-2,CASSRDSNYGYTF,TGTGCCAGCTCAAGGGACAGCAACTATGGCTACACCTTC